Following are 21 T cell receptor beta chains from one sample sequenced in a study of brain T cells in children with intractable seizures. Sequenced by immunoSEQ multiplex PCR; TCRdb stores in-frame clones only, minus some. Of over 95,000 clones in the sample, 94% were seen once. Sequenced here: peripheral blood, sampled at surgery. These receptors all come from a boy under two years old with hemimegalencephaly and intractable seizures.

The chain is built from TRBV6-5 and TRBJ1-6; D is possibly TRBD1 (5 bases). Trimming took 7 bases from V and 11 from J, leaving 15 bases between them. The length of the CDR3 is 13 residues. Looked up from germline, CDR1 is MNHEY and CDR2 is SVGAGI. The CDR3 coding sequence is TGTGCCAGCATGTCGCAGGGTCGGGCACCCCTCCACTTT. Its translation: CASMSQGRAPLHF.

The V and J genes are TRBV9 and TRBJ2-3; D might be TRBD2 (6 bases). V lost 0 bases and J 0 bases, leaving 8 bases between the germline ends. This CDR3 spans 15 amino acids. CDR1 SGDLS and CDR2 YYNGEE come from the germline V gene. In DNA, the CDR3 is TGTGCCAGCAGCGTAGGGGAGGACAGCACAGATACGCAGTATTTT. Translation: CASSVGEDSTDTQYF.

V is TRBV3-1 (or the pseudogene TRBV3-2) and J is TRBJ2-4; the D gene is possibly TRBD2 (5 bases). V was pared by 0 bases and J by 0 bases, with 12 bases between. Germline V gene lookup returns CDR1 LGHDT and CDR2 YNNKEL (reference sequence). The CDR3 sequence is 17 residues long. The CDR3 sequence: CASSQESAVPAKNIQYF. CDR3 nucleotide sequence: TGTGCCAGCAGCCAAGAGTCAGCGGTCCCAGCCAAAAACATTCAGTACTTC.

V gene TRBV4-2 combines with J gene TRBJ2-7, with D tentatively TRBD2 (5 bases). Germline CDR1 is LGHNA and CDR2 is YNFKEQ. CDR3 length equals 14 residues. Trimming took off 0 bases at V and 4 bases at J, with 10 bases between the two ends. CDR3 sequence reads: CASSQEVRGYEQYF. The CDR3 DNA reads TGTGCCAGCAGCCAAGAAGTTCGGGGATACGAGCAGTACTTC.

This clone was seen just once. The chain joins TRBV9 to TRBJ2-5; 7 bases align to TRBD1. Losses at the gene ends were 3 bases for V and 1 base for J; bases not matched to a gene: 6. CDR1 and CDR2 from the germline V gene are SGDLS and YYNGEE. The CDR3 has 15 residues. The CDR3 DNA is TGTGCCAGCAGCGCGATTGGGACAGCCCAAGAGACCCAGTACTTC. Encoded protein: CASSAIGTAQETQYF.

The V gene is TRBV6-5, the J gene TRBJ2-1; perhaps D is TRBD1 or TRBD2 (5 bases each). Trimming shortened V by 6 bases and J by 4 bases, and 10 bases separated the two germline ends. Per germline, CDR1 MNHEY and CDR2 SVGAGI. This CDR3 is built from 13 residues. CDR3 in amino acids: CASRRDGYNEQFF. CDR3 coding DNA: TGTGCCAGCAGAAGGGACGGTTACAATGAGCAGTTCTTC.

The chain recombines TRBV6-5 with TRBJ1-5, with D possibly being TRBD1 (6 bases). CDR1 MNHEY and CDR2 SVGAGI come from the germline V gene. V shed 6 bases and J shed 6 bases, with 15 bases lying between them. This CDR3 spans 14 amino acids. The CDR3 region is CASRRDTRTQPQHF. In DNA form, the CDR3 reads TGTGCCAGCAGGAGGGACACCCGTACTCAGCCCCAGCATTTT.

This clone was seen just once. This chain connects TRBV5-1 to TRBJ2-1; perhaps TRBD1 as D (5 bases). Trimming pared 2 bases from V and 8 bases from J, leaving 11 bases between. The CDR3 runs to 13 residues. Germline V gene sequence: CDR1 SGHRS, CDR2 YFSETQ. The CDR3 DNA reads TGCGCCAGCAGCTTTAGGGGCGGAGATGAGCAGTTCTTC. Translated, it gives CASSFRGGDEQFF. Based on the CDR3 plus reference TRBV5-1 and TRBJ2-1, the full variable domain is KAGVTQTPRYLIKTRGQQVTLSCSPISGHRSVSWYQQTPGQGLQFLFEYFSETQRNKGNFPGRFSGRQFSNSRSEMNVSTLELGDSALYLCASSFRGGDEQFFGPGTRLTVL.

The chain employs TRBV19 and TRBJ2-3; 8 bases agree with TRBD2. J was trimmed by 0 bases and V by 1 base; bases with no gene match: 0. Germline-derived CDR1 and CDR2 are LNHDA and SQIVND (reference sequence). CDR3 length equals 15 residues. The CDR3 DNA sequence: TGTGCCAGTAGTATAGCTAGCGGGAGCACAGATACGCAGTATTTT. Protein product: CASSIASGSTDTQYF.

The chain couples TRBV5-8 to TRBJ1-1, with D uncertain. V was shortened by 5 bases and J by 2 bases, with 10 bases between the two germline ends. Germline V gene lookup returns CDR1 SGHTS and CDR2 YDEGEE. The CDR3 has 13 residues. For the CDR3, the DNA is TGTGCCAGCAGTTATAGAGGTAACACTGAAGCTTTCTTT. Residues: CASSYRGNTEAFF. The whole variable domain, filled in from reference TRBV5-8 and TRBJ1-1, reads EAGVTQSPTHLIKTRGQQATLRCSPISGHTSVYWYQQALGLGLQFLLWYDEGEERNRGNFPPRFSGRQFPNYSSELNVNALELEDSALYLCASSYRGNTEAFFGQGTRLTVV.

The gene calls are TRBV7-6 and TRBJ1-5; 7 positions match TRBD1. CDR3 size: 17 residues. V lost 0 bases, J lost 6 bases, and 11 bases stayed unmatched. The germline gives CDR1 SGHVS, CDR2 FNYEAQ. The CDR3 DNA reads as TGTGCCAGCAGCTTAGCGATAGGACAGGAGGGAGGTCAGCCCCAGCATTTT. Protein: CASSLAIGQEGGQPQHF. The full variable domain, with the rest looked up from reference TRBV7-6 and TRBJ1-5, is GAGVSQSPRYKVTKRGQDVALRCDPISGHVSLYWYRQALGQGPEFLTYFNYEAQQDKSGLPNDRFSAERPEGSISTLTIQRTEQRDSAMYRCASSLAIGQEGGQPQHFGDGTRLSIL.

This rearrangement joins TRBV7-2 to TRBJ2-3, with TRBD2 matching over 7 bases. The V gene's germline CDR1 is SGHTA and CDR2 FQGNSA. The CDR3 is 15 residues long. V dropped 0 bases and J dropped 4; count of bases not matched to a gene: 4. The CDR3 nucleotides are TGTGCCAGCAGCTTAGCGGGAGGGCGGGCAGATACGCAGTATTTT. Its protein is CASSLAGGRADTQYF.

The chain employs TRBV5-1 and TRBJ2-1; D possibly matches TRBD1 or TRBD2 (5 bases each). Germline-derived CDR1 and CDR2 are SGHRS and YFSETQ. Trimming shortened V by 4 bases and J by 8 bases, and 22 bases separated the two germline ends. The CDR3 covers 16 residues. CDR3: CASSRPMGVGVDEQFF. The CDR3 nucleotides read TGCGCCAGCAGCCGGCCCATGGGGGTAGGGGTCGATGAGCAGTTCTTC.

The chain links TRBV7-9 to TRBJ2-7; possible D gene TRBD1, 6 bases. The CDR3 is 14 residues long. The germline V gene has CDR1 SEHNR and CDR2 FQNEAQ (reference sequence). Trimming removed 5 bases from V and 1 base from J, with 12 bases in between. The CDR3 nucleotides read TGTGCCAGCAGCGCGACACAGGGATCCTACGAGCAGTACTTC. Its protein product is CASSATQGSYEQYF. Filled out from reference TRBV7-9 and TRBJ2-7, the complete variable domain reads DTGVSQNPRHKITKRGQNVTFRCDPISEHNRLYWYRQTLGQGPEFLTYFQNEAQLEKSRLLSDRFSAERPKGSFSTLEIQRTEQGDSAMYLCASSATQGSYEQYFGPGTRLTVT.

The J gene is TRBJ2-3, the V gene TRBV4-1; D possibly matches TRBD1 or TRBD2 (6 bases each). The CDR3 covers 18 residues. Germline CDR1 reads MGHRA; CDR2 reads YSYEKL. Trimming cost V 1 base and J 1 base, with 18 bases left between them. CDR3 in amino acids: CASSQVFGGPVGTDTQYF. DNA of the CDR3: TGCGCCAGCAGCCAAGTATTTGGGGGGCCTGTCGGCACAGATACGCAGTATTTT.

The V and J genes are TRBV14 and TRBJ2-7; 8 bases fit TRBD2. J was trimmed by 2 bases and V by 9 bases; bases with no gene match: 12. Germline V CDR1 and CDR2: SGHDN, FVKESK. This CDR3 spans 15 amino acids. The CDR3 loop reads CARPSGGEGTYEQYF. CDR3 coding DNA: TGTGCCAGGCCCTCGGGGGGGGAGGGCACCTACGAGCAGTACTTC.

This chain's CDR3 is CASSEMGITEAFF. The CDR3 DNA is TGTGCCAGCAGTGAAATGGGGATCACTGAAGCTTTCTTT. The rearrangement joins TRBV25-1 to TRBJ1-1; D is undetermined. CDR1 and CDR2 from the germline V gene are MGHDK and SYGVNS. The CDR3 runs 13 residues. The V gene lost 2 bases and the J gene lost 4 bases, with 8 bases spanning the gap.

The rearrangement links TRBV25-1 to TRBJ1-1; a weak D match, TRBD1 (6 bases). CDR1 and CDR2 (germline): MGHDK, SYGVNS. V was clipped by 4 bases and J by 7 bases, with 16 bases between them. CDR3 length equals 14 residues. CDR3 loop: CASSAWTADFEAFF. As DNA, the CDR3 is TGTGCCAGCAGTGCCTGGACAGCGGATTTTGAAGCTTTCTTT. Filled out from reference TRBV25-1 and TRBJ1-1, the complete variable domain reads EADIYQTPRYLVIGTGKKITLECSQTMGHDKMYWYQQDPGMELHLIHYSYGVNSTEKGDLSSESTVSRIRTEHFPLTLESARPSHTSQYLCASSAWTADFEAFFGQGTRLTVV.

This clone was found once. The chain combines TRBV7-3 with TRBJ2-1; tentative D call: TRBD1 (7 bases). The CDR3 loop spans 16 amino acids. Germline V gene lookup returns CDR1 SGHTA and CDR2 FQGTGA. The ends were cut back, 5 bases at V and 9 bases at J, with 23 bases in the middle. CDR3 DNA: TGTGCCAGCAGCCCAGATCTCAGGGGGGATGGAGGTGAGCAGTTCTTC. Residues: CASSPDLRGDGGEQFF.

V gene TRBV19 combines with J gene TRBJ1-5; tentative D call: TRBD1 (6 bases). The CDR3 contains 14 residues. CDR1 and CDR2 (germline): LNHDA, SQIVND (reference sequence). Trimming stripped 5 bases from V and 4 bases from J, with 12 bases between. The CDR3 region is CASSPWGANQPQHF. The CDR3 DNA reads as TGTGCCAGTAGTCCCTGGGGGGCTAATCAGCCCCAGCATTTT. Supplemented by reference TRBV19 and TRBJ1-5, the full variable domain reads DGGITQSPKYLFRKEGQNVTLSCEQNLNHDAMYWYRQDPGQGLRLIYYSQIVNDFQKGDIAEGYSVSREKKESFPLTVTSAQKNPTAFYLCASSPWGANQPQHFGDGTRLSIL.

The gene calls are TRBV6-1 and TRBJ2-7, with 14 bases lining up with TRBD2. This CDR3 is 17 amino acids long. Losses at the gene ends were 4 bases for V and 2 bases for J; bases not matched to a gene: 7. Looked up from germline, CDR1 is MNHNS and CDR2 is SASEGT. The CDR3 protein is CASSGPGTSGSPYEQYF. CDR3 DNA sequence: TGTGCCAGCAGTGGTCCCGGGACTAGCGGGAGCCCCTACGAGCAGTACTTC.